This passage covers 25 T cell receptor beta chains from one sample sequenced in a study of CD8 T cells in Susac syndrome. The authors reverse transcribed about 0.45 to 1 ug RNA with random hexamers. TCRdb reanalysed the immunoSEQ multiplex PCR reads using MiXCR and keeps one entry per CDR3 protein. The sample gives 210,000 or so distinct CDR3 sequences, approximately 94% of which show up once; 0.15% is in the top ten. Material: CD4+ T cells from PBMCs. These receptors were taken from a human donor with Susac syndrome.

The V call is TRBV7-9, the J call TRBJ2-5; D gene unclear. V was cut by 0 bases and J by 4 bases, with 9 bases left in between. Per the germline V gene, CDR1 is SEHNR and CDR2 is FQNEAQ (reference sequence). The CDR3 runs 14 residues. CDR3: CASSLAATTETQYF. CDR3 nucleotide sequence: TGTGCCAGCAGCTTAGCCGCCACTACAGAGACCCAGTACTTC.

The rearrangement joins TRBV30 to TRBJ2-2, with D maybe TRBD1 (6 bases). This CDR3 spans 15 amino acids. Germline CDR1 and CDR2: GTSNPN and SVGIG (reference sequence). Trimming removed 4 bases from V and 4 bases from J, with 16 bases in between. CDR3 residues: CAWNQGWATTGELFF. In nucleotides, the CDR3 is TGTGCCTGGAACCAGGGGTGGGCTACCACCGGGGAGCTGTTTTTT.

The rearrangement joins TRBV18 to TRBJ2-2; D tentatively reads TRBD1 or TRBD2 (5 bases each). Germline CDR1 KGHSH, CDR2 LQKENI. The CDR3 runs 17 residues. V lost 5 bases to trimming and J lost 0 bases, with 16 bases between them. CDR3 sequence reads: CASSDGTDMTNTGELFF. CDR3 sequence (DNA): TGTGCCAGCTCAGACGGGACCGACATGACGAACACCGGGGAGCTGTTTTTT.

The chain employs TRBV11-3 and TRBJ2-3; D is perhaps TRBD1 (6 bases). Germline assignment: CDR1 SGHNT and CDR2 YENEEA. V lost 2 bases and J lost 2, with 8 bases in between. The CDR3 totals 14 residues. CDR3 residues: CASSLRTDTDTQYF. DNA for the CDR3: TGTGCCAGCAGCTTACGGACAGACACAGATACGCAGTATTTT.

The rearrangement uses TRBV9 and TRBJ1-2, with a tentative D call TRBD1 (5 bases). Germline CDR1 SGDLS, CDR2 YYNGEE. This CDR3 region has 15 residues. Trimming shortened V by 6 bases and J by 2 bases, and 17 bases separated the two germline ends. CDR3 DNA: TGTGCCAGCACCGGGGGGGTTCCGAGCAACTATGGCTACACCTTC. This gives the protein CASTGGVPSNYGYTF.

This clonotype was picked up one time. V is TRBV9 and J is TRBJ2-1, with TRBD1 as a possible D gene (6 bases). Per germline, CDR1 SGDLS and CDR2 YYNGEE. The CDR3 covers 15 residues. The V and J ends lost 3 bases and 5 bases respectively, with 15 bases between them. In DNA, the CDR3 is TGTGCCAGCAGCGATGCCCCAACAGGGAACAATGAGCAGTTCTTC. Encoded protein: CASSDAPTGNNEQFF.

The chain uses TRBV15 and TRBJ2-3; the match to TRBD1 covers 12 bases. Germline loops: CDR1 LNHNV, CDR2 YYDKDF (reference sequence). V lost 1 base and J lost 5; bases outside the gene matches: 4. The CDR3 contains 16 residues. The CDR3 DNA is TGTGCCACCAGCAGAGGGGGACAGGGGGCTGGAGATACGCAGTATTTT. Its translation is CATSRGGQGAGDTQYF.

The chain links TRBV30 to TRBJ1-3; D not resolved. Germline values: CDR1 GTSNPN, CDR2 SVGIG (reference sequence). The CDR3 extends over 14 amino acids. Between the trimmed V and J ends, which lost 0 bases and 0 bases, there was a span of 6 bases. The CDR3 region has the DNA TGTGCCTGGAGTGTTGGAACCTCTGGAAACACCATATATTTT. Translated, it gives CAWSVGTSGNTIYF.

The V and J genes are TRBV2 and TRBJ1-2, with unresolved D. The germline V gene has CDR1 SNHLY and CDR2 FYNNEI. CDR3 length equals 15 residues. Trimming pared 1 base from V and 5 bases from J, leaving 14 bases between. CDR3 region: CASSEEMVWSYGYTF. CDR3 in DNA: TGTGCCAGCAGTGAAGAAATGGTCTGGAGTTATGGCTACACCTTC.

The V call is TRBV7-2, the J call TRBJ2-5; a weak D match, TRBD1 (5 bases). Trimming removed 1 base from V and 2 bases from J, with 8 bases in between. This CDR3 comprises 14 residues. Per the germline V gene, CDR1 is SGHTA and CDR2 is FQGNSA. The CDR3 here is CASSLVSGQETQYF. Here the CDR3 DNA reads TGTGCCAGCAGCTTAGTGTCAGGGCAAGAGACCCAGTACTTC.

This chain connects TRBV20-1 to TRBJ1-1; perhaps TRBD1 as D (5 bases). The germline V gene has CDR1 DFQATT and CDR2 SNEGSKA (reference sequence). The CDR3 runs 13 residues. V was cut by 4 bases and J by 8 bases, with 17 bases left in between. CDR3 protein: CSATPQWGWEAFF. CDR3 sequence (DNA): TGCAGTGCTACTCCTCAGTGGGGGTGGGAAGCTTTCTTT.

The chain recombines TRBV5-6 with TRBJ2-7, with TRBD2 identical over 12 bases. The V gene end was trimmed by 4 bases and the J gene end by 7 bases; junction bases not matched to a gene: 6. The V gene's germline CDR1 is SGHDT and CDR2 YYEEEE. The CDR3 is made up of 14 amino acids. The DNA of the CDR3 is TGTGCCAGCAGCCCTAGCGGGGGGGCTCGGGAGCAGTACTTC. Encoded protein: CASSPSGGAREQYF.

V usage is TRBV10-3 and J usage is TRBJ1-5, with no clear D. Germline CDR1 and CDR2: ENHRY and SYGVKD. V dropped 3 bases and J dropped 6 bases, with 12 bases sitting between them. The CDR3 is 14 amino acids. DNA for the CDR3: TGTGCCATCAGTGATGGGAGGGAAAGTCAGCCCCAGCATTTT. Translation gives CAISDGRESQPQHF.

This clonotype was recorded once. For the CDR3, the DNA is TGTGCCAGCAGCGTAGAAGGTCCGTCCCTCGGACAGGGGGGGACTAATGAAAAACTGTTTTTT. Its translation: CASSVEGPSLGQGGTNEKLFF. V is TRBV9 and J is TRBJ1-4; 10 positions match TRBD1. From germline, CDR1 is SGDLS and CDR2 YYNGEE. The CDR3 totals 21 residues. The ends lost 0 bases at V and 2 bases at J; junction bases unmatched: 16.

The rearrangement joins TRBV6-1 to TRBJ1-1; no clear D gene. The germline CDR1 and CDR2 sequences are MNHNS and SASEGT. CDR3 length: 13 amino acids. V shed 10 bases and J shed 0 bases, with 12 bases lying between them. As DNA, the CDR3 is TGTGCCACCCACCCGACCATGAACACTGAAGCTTTCTTT. The encoded protein is CATHPTMNTEAFF.

The chain carries TRBV20-1 and TRBJ2-4, with TRBD2 as a possible D gene (6 bases). V gave up 2 bases and J gave up 8 bases, with 13 bases separating them. The CDR3 length is 13 residues. The germline V gene has CDR1 DFQATT and CDR2 SNEGSKA (reference sequence). The CDR3 spells CSARRRGGDIQYF. In DNA form, the CDR3 reads TGCAGTGCTAGACGGCGGGGTGGAGACATTCAGTACTTC.

The table lists this clonotype with a few counts. DNA of the CDR3: TGTGCCAGCTCACCGGGGCTGAGCAATCAGCCCCAGCATTTT. Translated, it gives CASSPGLSNQPQHF. The rearrangement joins TRBV18 to TRBJ1-5; a possible D gene is TRBD1 (5 bases). The CDR3 has 14 residues. Germline-derived CDR1 and CDR2 are KGHSH and LQKENI. V lost 3 bases and J 1 base, leaving 7 bases between the germline ends.

The chain combines TRBV21-1 with TRBJ1-2; the table's D call of TRBD1 was not tested on the DNA. TRBV21-1 is a pseudogene segment. The CDR3 loop spans 17 amino acids. The DNA of the CDR3 is TGTGCCAGCAGCGCACCCCTGAGGAGGGACAGAAACTATGGCTACACCTTC. Translating it yields CASSAPLRRDRNYGYTF.

The genes are TRBV5-1 and TRBJ2-5; D is undetermined. Trimming cost V 1 base and J 2 bases, with 9 bases left between them. The CDR3 loop spans 14 amino acids. CDR1 and CDR2 from the germline V gene are SGHRS and YFSETQ. CDR3 in DNA: TGCGCCAGCAGCTTGTACGGCCGACAAGAGACCCAGTACTTC. Its protein product is CASSLYGRQETQYF.

V is TRBV30 and J is TRBJ1-2; D unresolved. This CDR3 contains 13 residues. The V and J ends lost 4 bases and 0 bases respectively, with 9 bases between them. The germline CDR1 and CDR2 sequences are GTSNPN and SVGIG (reference sequence). Here the CDR3 DNA reads TGTGCCTGGAACGCACTCCCTAACTATGGCTACACCTTC. Translation: CAWNALPNYGYTF.

This rearrangement joins TRBV6-1 to TRBJ2-2, with TRBD1 matching 9 bases. The V and J ends lost 6 bases and 5 bases, in that order; junction bases with no gene match: 10. CDR3 length: 16 amino acids. Germline V CDR1 and CDR2: MNHNS, SASEGT. The CDR3, as DNA: TGTGCCAGCAGCCGGTTACAGGGGGCGCGAACCGGGGAGCTGTTTTTT. Protein: CASSRLQGARTGELFF.

V is TRBV29-1 and J is TRBJ1-1; 7 bases match TRBD1. Germline V gene sequence: CDR1 SQVTM, CDR2 ANQGSEA. This CDR3 has 13 amino acids. After removal of 5 bases from V and 7 bases from J, the junction contained 10 bases not matched to a gene. In DNA form, the CDR3 reads TGCAGCGTTACAGCAGGGGGGGTTAGTGAAGCTTTCTTT. Protein: CSVTAGGVSEAFF.

The chain is built from TRBV2 and TRBJ1-5; maybe TRBD1 (6 bases). V lost 1 base and J 5 bases, leaving 9 bases between the germline ends. Germline CDR1 and CDR2: SNHLY and FYNNEI. The CDR3 has 14 amino acids. The CDR3: CASSEGQGYQPQHF. The CDR3 DNA reads as TGTGCCAGCAGTGAAGGGCAGGGGTATCAGCCCCAGCATTTT.

The genes are TRBV9 and TRBJ2-7; the match to TRBD1 covers 12 bases. Germline lookup yields CDR1 SGDLS and CDR2 YYNGEE. This CDR3 spans 20 amino acids. V dropped 0 bases and J dropped 2; count of bases not matched to a gene: 15. For the CDR3, the DNA is TGTGCCAGCAGCGTAGGGGTCCGGGGACAGGGGGCGATGAGCGCCTACGAGCAGTACTTC. It yields the protein CASSVGVRGQGAMSAYEQYF. Full variable domain (outside the CDR3, taken from reference TRBV9 and TRBJ2-7): DSGVTQTPKHLITATGQRVTLRCSPRSGDLSVYWYQQSLDQGLQFLIQYYNGEERAKGNILERFSAQQFPDLHSELNLSSLELGDSALYFCASSVGVRGQGAMSAYEQYFGPGTRLTVT.

The chain couples TRBV28 to TRBJ2-7; D possibly corresponds to TRBD1 (6 bases). The V gene's germline CDR1 is MDHEN and CDR2 SYDVKM. The CDR3 extends over 12 amino acids. Trimming removed 10 bases from V and 3 bases from J, with 13 bases in between. The CDR3 protein is CATFGTLYEQYF. The DNA for the CDR3 is TGTGCCACCTTCGGGACACTCTACGAGCAGTACTTC.